The sequence of this T cell receptor beta chain was determined in a study of blood T cells in healthy people across ages. Notes on the study in general: The diversity estimates, figures obtained from one million T cells, were considered underestimates.

A second PCR, run for roughly 6 to 11 cycles, used a sample-barcoded 5' primer plus a J-beta primer mix. MiXCR was run by TCRdb on the 5' RACE reads, yielding one entry per CDR3 protein. The sample carries 890,000 or so distinct CDR3 sequences, around two thirds recorded once. In its sample, this clonotype was seen once. Its antigen is not identified. The source is a man aged 30 to 45 in good health. Sequencing was done on a sample of blood.

The CDR3 sequence is CASSMSDLGIDTEAFF. CDR3 DNA: TGCGCCAGCAGCATGTCTGATCTGGGGATTGACACTGAAGCTTTCTTT. The chain carries TRBV5-1 and TRBJ1-1, with no clear D. Germline CDR1 and CDR2: SGHRS and YFSETQ. Deletions cut 4 bases from V and 3 bases from J, with 19 bases between. This CDR3 region has 16 residues.